The source of this TCR beta chain is a study of blood T cell repertoires in COVID-19. The CDR3 runs 15 residues. Trimming pared 7 bases from V and 3 bases from J, leaving 17 bases between. CDR1 and CDR2 (germline): SGHRS, YFSETQ. Sequencing was performed with immunoSEQ multiplex PCR; in TCRdb, only in-frame clones are kept and a portion is missing. This table holds under 110,000 clones, 76% found once. Sequenced material: peripheral blood. This clonotype was obtained from an elderly man with COVID-19, enrolled during active disease. The gene calls are TRBV5-1 and TRBJ2-1; D perhaps matches TRBD2 (6 bases). The CDR3 nucleotides read TGCGCCAGCCGCTATGAGGGAGGAATCTACAATGAGCAGTTCTTC. Protein product: CASRYEGGIYNEQFF. Variable domain in full (rest from reference TRBV5-1 and TRBJ2-1): KAGVTQTPRYLIKTRGQQVTLSCSPISGHRSVSWYQQTPGQGLQFLFEYFSETQRNKGNFPGRFSGRQFSNSRSEMNVSTLELGDSALYLCASRYEGGIYNEQFFGPGTRLTVL.